The T cell receptor beta chain described here comes from a study of PD-L1 blockade in urothelial cancer. Study-wide results and limits: Greater 3-week expansion of tumor-associated blood clones was recorded for durable-benefit patients.

Method: immunoSEQ multiplex PCR; TCRdb's copy keeps in-frame clones and lacks some. The table lists about 32,000 clones, roughly 36% of them singletons. As for this clone: What it binds is unknown.

Germline V CDR1 and CDR2: MDHEN, SYDVKM. This CDR3 comprises 12 residues. Trimming removed 6 bases from V and 7 bases from J, with 12 bases in between. The TCR sequence derives from a man aged 60 to 69 with urothelial cancer. V usage is TRBV28 and J usage is TRBJ1-1; a possible D gene is TRBD1 (6 bases). The sequencing used tumor tissue, collected before atezolizumab (anti-PD-L1) treatment. This chain's CDR3 is CASSTWGLEAFF. Written as DNA, the CDR3 is TGTGCCAGCAGCACTTGGGGGCTTGAAGCTTTCTTT.